Shown below are 8 T cell receptor beta chains from a single sample sequenced in a study of beta chain features in type 1 diabetes. General study points: In all four CD4+ subsets, TCRB CDR3 length was significantly, moderately reduced in type 1 diabetes.

Their antigens remain unidentified. The authors reverse transcribed all of the isolated RNA, so sequencing captured expressed TCRB transcripts. Some clones are missing from TCRdb's copy, which holds only in-frame ones; the method was immunoSEQ multiplex PCR. This table holds more than 300,000 clones, around 12% found once. The sample was naive CD4+ T cells from blood. The receptors stem from a young woman with type 1 diabetes.

The J gene is TRBJ2-7, the V gene TRBV14; TRBD2 matches at 7 bases. Germline assignment: CDR1 SGHDN and CDR2 FVKESK. The CDR3 runs to 15 residues. V shed 4 bases, J shed 3 bases, and the junction held 9 bases outside the gene matches. CDR3 in amino acids: CASSPQPGGFYEQYF. CDR3 coding DNA: TGTGCCAGCAGCCCGCAGCCCGGGGGGTTCTACGAGCAGTACTTC.

In the case of this clone: Other DNA sequences of this sample code for an identical CDR3. The V and J genes are TRBV5-1 and TRBJ1-5, with unresolved D. The V and J ends lost 7 bases and 0 bases respectively, with 8 bases between them. The CDR3 runs 13 residues. Germline assignment: CDR1 SGHRS and CDR2 YFSETQ. The CDR3 region has the DNA TGCGCCAGCCGTACAGATAGCAATCAGCCCCAGCATTTT. Encoded protein: CASRTDSNQPQHF.

This clone was counted a few times. The gene calls are TRBV5-1 and TRBJ1-2; 7 bases fit TRBD1. The CDR3 covers 17 residues. Trimming took 3 bases from V and 4 from J; bases not matched to a gene: 15. Per the germline V gene, CDR1 is SGHRS and CDR2 is YFSETQ. The CDR3 sequence is CASSSSLQGILSYGYTF. CDR3 nucleotide sequence: TGCGCCAGCAGCTCCAGCTTACAGGGGATCCTTTCCTATGGCTACACCTTC.

V usage is TRBV7-9 and J usage is TRBJ2-7; 9 nucleotides agree with TRBD1. CDR3 length: 15 residues. Per the germline V gene, CDR1 is SEHNR and CDR2 is FQNEAQ (reference sequence). V was pared by 2 bases and J by 1 base, with 3 bases of the junction left unmatched. Here the CDR3 reads CASSLRTGESYEQYF. CDR3 sequence (DNA): TGTGCCAGCAGCTTAAGGACAGGGGAGTCCTACGAGCAGTACTTC.

This clone was detected only a few times. Additional DNA sequences in this sample encode the identical CDR3. V and J are TRBV5-4 and TRBJ2-1; TRBD2 agrees at 11 bases. V shed 4 bases, J shed 0 bases, and the junction held 3 bases outside the gene matches. Germline-derived CDR1 and CDR2 are SGHNT and YYREEE (reference sequence). This CDR3 has 16 residues. CDR3: CASSPTSGSSYNEQFF. The CDR3 nucleotides are TGTGCCAGCAGCCCTACTAGCGGGAGCTCCTACAATGAGCAGTTCTTC. Drawing the rest from reference TRBV5-4 and TRBJ2-1, the complete variable domain is ETGVTQSPTHLIKTRGQQVTLRCSSQSGHNTVSWYQQALGQGPQFIFQYYREEENGRGNFPPRFSGLQFPNYSSELNVNALELDDSALYLCASSPTSGSSYNEQFFGPGTRLTVL.

This clone has just a few counts. The chain has TRBV18 and TRBJ2-7; D might be TRBD1 (6 bases). The CDR3 sequence is 13 residues long. V was trimmed by 8 bases and J by 0 bases, leaving 11 bases between them. Per germline, CDR1 KGHSH and CDR2 LQKENI. The CDR3 nucleotides are TGTGCCAGCACTTGGACAGACTCCTACGAGCAGTACTTC. This encodes CASTWTDSYEQYF.

The table lists this clone with a few counts. The chain recombines TRBV19 with TRBJ1-5; TRBD1 matches 8 bases. This CDR3 is built from 12 residues. Trimming cost V 10 bases and J 3 bases; bases outside gene matches: 2. Germline CDR1 LNHDA, CDR2 SQIVND (reference sequence). The CDR3 spells CATRGHNQPQHF. CDR3 DNA: TGTGCCACCAGGGGGCACAATCAGCCCCAGCATTTT.

The chain recombines TRBV6-6 with TRBJ1-5; D is uncertain. Germline V gene sequence: CDR1 MNHNY, CDR2 SVGAGI (reference sequence). This CDR3 comprises 15 residues. V was clipped by 0 bases and J by 2 bases, with 8 bases between them. The CDR3 bases are TGTGCCAGCAGTTACTCGAAAGGAGGCAATCAGCCCCAGCATTTT. Translation: CASSYSKGGNQPQHF.